This TCR beta chain was recovered during a study of CD8 T cells in ankylosing spondylitis (dated by TCRdb to 2016 to 2017). About the study as a whole: T cell receptor beta repertoires were profiled in healthy donors and ankylosing spondylitis patients so that disease-linked TCR variants could be found. The whole study cohort included 108 healthy donors and roughly 24 ankylosing spondylitis patients. Samples of peripheral blood were taken, and for ankylosing spondylitis patients, synovial fluid was collected as well. Study-level results and caveats: A TCR beta motif of seven or eight highly homologous amino acid variants appeared characteristic of blood from ankylosing spondylitis patients. Some motif variants had previously been reported in the synovial fluid and blood of reactive arthritis patients, which suggests shared mechanisms of disease initiation. In peripheral blood, the disease-linked clones were found at relatively low frequencies and had a CD8+ phenotype. Significant enrichment of the disease-linked clones was reported in matched synovial fluid samples from ankylosing spondylitis patients.

According to the germline V gene (reference sequence), CDR1 reads DFQATT and CDR2 reads SNEGSKA. There are 18 amino acids in the CDR3, from cysteine to phenylalanine inclusive. The only DNA kept is the CDR3, 54 bases in frame from the first base. Unmatched junction bases come to 13, with V trimmed by 0 bases and J by 3 bases. Of note for this clonotype: The clone's antigen remains unknown. Within one base of it there is no much larger clone, and no base qualities were kept.

The reads were generated on an Illumina HiSeq 2500. Quantitative 5'-RACE with molecular barcodes was used to prepare TCR beta libraries. The authors processed their data as follows. Disease-linked TCR variants were identified with a new computational method built on a probabilistic model of VDJ rearrangement. In-frame beta chains were kept once TCRdb had trimmed the public reads at Q25 with fastp and called clones with MiXCR. Each CDR3 protein gets just one entry, which takes the most common genes and DNA from the rows behind it. TCRdb, rather than the study authors, made the V and J calls. The sample table holds just under 350,000 distinct CDR3 sequences, of which about 15% were seen once. Roughly 1.1% of the sample comes from the top ten.

The sample consisted of blood, either unsorted or a sorted T cell fraction (not recorded which). The receptor was isolated from a male donor with ankylosing spondylitis or in good health (not recorded which). Recombination connected TRBV20-1 to TRBJ2-7, with TRBD2 matching 11 junction bases. The sequenced DNA: TGCAGTGCTAGAGATCAACTAACTAGCGGGGGCCGTTTCTACGAGCAGTACTTC. Translation gives CSARDQLTSGGRFYEQYF.